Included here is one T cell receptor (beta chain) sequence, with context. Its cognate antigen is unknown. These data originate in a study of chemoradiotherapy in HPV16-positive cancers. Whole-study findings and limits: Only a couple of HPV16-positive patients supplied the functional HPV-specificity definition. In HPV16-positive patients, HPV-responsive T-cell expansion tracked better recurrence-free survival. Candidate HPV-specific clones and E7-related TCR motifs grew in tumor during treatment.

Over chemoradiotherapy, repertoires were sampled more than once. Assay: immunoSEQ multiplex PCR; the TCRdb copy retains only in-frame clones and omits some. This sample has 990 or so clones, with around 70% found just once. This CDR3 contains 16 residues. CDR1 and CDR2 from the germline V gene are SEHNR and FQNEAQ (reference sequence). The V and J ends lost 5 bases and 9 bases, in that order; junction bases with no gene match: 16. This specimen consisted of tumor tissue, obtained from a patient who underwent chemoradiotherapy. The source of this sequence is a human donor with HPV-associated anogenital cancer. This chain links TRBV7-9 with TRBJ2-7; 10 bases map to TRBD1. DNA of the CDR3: TGTGCCAGCAGCGGCCCGGGTAGACAGGGGGCCTTAGTGCAGTACTTC. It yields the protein CASSGPGRQGALVQYF.